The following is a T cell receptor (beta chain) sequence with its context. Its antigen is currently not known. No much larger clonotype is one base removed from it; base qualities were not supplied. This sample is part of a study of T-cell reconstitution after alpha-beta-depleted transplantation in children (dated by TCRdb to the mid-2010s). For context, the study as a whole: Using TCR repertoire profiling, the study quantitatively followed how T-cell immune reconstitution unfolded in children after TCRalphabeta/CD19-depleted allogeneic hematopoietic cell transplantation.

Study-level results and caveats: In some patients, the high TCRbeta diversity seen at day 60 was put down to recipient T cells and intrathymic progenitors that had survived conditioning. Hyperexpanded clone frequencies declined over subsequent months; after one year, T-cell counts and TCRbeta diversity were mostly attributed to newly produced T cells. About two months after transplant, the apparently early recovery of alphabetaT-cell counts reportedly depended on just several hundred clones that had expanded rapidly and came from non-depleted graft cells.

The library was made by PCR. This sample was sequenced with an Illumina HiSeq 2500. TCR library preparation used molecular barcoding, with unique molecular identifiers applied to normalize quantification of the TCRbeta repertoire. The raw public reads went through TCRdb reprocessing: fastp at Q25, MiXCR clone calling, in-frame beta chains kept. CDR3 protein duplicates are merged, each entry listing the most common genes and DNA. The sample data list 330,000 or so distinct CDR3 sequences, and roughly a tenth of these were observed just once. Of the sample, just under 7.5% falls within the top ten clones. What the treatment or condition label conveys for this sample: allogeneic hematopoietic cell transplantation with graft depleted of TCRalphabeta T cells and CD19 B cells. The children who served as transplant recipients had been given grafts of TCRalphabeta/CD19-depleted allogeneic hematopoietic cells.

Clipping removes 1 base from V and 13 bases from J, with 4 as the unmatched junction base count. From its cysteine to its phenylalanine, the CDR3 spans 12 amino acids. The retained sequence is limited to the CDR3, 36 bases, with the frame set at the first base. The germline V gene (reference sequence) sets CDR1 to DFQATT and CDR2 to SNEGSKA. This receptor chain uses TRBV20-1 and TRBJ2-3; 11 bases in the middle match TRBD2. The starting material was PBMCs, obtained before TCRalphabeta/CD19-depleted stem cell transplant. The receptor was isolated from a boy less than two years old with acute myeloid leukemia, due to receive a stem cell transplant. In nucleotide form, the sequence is TGCAGTGCTAGAGGTGCTAGCGGGAGGAAGTATTTT. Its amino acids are CSARGASGRKYF.